This entry lists 25 T cell receptor beta chains sequenced from one sample in a study of blood T cells in healthy people across ages. A sample-barcoded 5' primer and a J-beta primer mix were used in a second PCR of roughly 6 to 11 cycles. TCRdb redid the calling of the 5' RACE reads with MiXCR, one entry per CDR3 protein. Of under 1,100,000 distinct CDR3 sequences listed, under 30% are singletons. These sequences were also reported in another study, on T cells of mothers and their children.

Material: blood. The receptor set was obtained from a girl aged 2 to 9 in good health.

The gene calls are TRBV7-6 and TRBJ2-5, with D perhaps TRBD1 (6 bases). CDR3 length: 18 amino acids. With 5 bases removed from V and 9 bases from J, the gap between germline ends came to 31 bases. From germline, CDR1 is SGHVS and CDR2 FNYEAQ. The CDR3 sequence is CASSDTMTGGDDAEAQYF. Here the CDR3 DNA reads TGTGCCAGCAGCGATACTATGACAGGTGGGGATGACGCGGAGGCCCAGTACTTC.

This chain connects TRBV3-1 to TRBJ1-1; possibly TRBD1 for D (6 bases). Germline loops: CDR1 LGHDT, CDR2 YNNKEL (reference sequence). CDR3 length: 14 amino acids. The germline V and J ends were trimmed by 0 bases and 11 bases, with 16 bases remaining between them. The CDR3 DNA follows: TGTGCCAGCAGCCAAGATGGGGGCCGTTCAGGGGCTTTCTTT. Translation gives CASSQDGGRSGAFF.

About this clonotype itself: Relative to the germline gene, one junction end is altered; a read error may explain this. This chain links TRBV9 with TRBJ1-2; 7 nucleotides line up with TRBD1. Germline assignment: CDR1 SGDLS and CDR2 YYNGEE. This CDR3 region has 19 residues. The CDR3 sequence is CASSVVGTALLEANYGCTF. The CDR3 DNA is TGTGCCAGCAGCGTAGTCGGGACAGCCCTACTTGAAGCTAACTATGGCTGCACCTTC.

The V and J genes are TRBV12-3 or TRBV12-4 and TRBJ1-2; the match to TRBD1 covers 11 bases. There are 14 residues in the CDR3. J gave up 4 bases and V 6 bases, and 4 bases lay outside the gene matches. CDR3 sequence (DNA): TGTGCCAGCAGGGACAGGGGGCCCGGCTATGGCTACACCTTC. It encodes CASRDRGPGYGYTF.

This clonotype was seen only once. The gene calls are TRBV29-1 and TRBJ2-5, with D possibly being TRBD2 (5 bases). CDR1 and CDR2 from the germline V gene are SQVTM and ANQGSEA. V was trimmed by 0 bases and J by 5 bases, leaving 19 bases between them. There are 16 residues in the CDR3. CDR3 DNA sequence: TGCAGCGTTGAAGATCTACATGCGGAGGACGAGGAGACCCAGTACTTC. It specifies CSVEDLHAEDEETQYF. Complete variable domain (other parts from reference TRBV29-1 and TRBJ2-5): SAVISQKPSRDICQRGTSLTIQCQVDSQVTMMFWYRQQPGQSLTLIATANQGSEATYESGFVIDKFPISRPNLTFSTLTVSNMSPEDSSIYLCSVEDLHAEDEETQYFGPGTRLLVL.

This chain joins TRBV28 and TRBJ2-5; TRBD2 agrees at 12 bases. V shed 4 bases and J 5 bases; nucleotides not matched to a gene: 8. The CDR3 contains 16 residues. Germline assignment: CDR1 MDHEN and CDR2 SYDVKM. Written as DNA, the CDR3 is TGTGCCAGCAGTTCAAGACTAGCGGGAGAGGTGGAGACCCAGTACTTC. Translating gives CASSSRLAGEVETQYF.

The chain employs TRBV12-3 or TRBV12-4 and TRBJ2-1; no firm D call. The J call may be in error: the DNA end matches TRBJ2-7 better. CDR3 length: 12 amino acids. CDR3 protein: CASSFKGNEQYF. The CDR3 bases are TGTGCCAGCAGTTTCAAAGGGAACGAGCAGTACTTC.

This clonotype was counted a few times. The chain has TRBV7-3 and TRBJ2-5, with D perhaps TRBD1 (6 bases). Germline CDR1 and CDR2: SGHTA and FQGTGA. The V end lost 2 bases, the J end lost 2 bases, and 18 bases lay between the germline ends. This CDR3 is 17 amino acids long. Here the CDR3 reads CASSLEQGKRRQETQYF. The CDR3 DNA follows: TGTGCCAGCAGCTTAGAACAGGGAAAACGGAGACAAGAGACCCAGTACTTC.

The V call is TRBV6-2 or TRBV6-3, the J call TRBJ2-3; the D gene is possibly TRBD2 (5 bases). The CDR3 consists of 14 residues. Trimming left V 2 bases short and J 10 bases short, with 16 bases between. Looked up from germline, CDR1 is MNHEY and CDR2 is SVGEGT. The CDR3 DNA sequence: TGTGCCAGCAGTTACCCTTCGACTACTTCGGCGCAGTATTTT. Encoded protein: CASSYPSTTSAQYF.

The chain recombines TRBV6-5 with TRBJ2-7; 8 bases are a match to TRBD2. The germline V gene encodes CDR1 MNHEY and CDR2 SVGAGI. The V gene end was trimmed by 0 bases and the J gene end by 4 bases; junction bases not matched to a gene: 5. The CDR3 runs 15 residues. CDR3 sequence (DNA): TGTGCCAGCAGTTACTCGACTAGCGAGGGTTACGAGCAGTACTTC. It codes for CASSYSTSEGYEQYF.

This clonotype has more than one count but fewer than ten. The rearrangement joins TRBV20-1 to TRBJ1-2; D not certain. This CDR3 comprises 14 residues. Germline V lookup: CDR1 DFQATT, CDR2 SNEGSKA (reference sequence). The V end lost 5 bases, the J end lost 2 bases, and 15 bases lay between the germline ends. CDR3 in DNA: TGCAGTGCTCTTCGACTGAAGATGAACTATGGCTACACCTTC. This gives the protein CSALRLKMNYGYTF.

As for this clonotype: Here the CDR3 omits its conserved ending phenylalanine or tryptophan, so a read error is the likely source. As DNA, the CDR3 is TGTGCCAGCAGTTGGACATCTCCTTCCAAAAACATTCAGTACGTC. Translated, it gives CASSWTSPSKNIQYV. The chain uses TRBV28 and TRBJ2-4; D might be TRBD1 (5 bases). Germline V gene sequence: CDR1 MDHEN, CDR2 SYDVKM. V was shortened by 4 bases and J by 2 bases, with 12 bases between the two germline ends. This CDR3 contains 15 residues.

About this clonotype: Mismatch with germline at one junction end may stem from a read error. The chain employs TRBV7-7 and TRBJ2-3; a weak D match, TRBD2 (5 bases). CDR1 and CDR2 from the germline V gene are SSHAT and FNYEAQ (reference sequence). This CDR3 has 14 residues. The CDR3 nucleotides read TGTGCTAGCAGCTTCGGACTTGGCACAGATACGCAGTATTTT. Translating gives CASSFGLGTDTQYF.

The rearrangement uses TRBV4-2 and TRBJ2-5; possible D gene TRBD1, 6 bases. The J call is in doubt because the DNA end fits TRBJ2-1 better. CDR3 length equals 14 residues. Looked up from germline, CDR1 is LGHNA and CDR2 is YNFKEQ. As DNA, the CDR3 is TGTGCCAGCAGCCAAAGGACAGTACTCGATGAGCAGTTCTTC. Amino acids: CASSQRTVLDEQFF.

Only a few counts were recorded for this clonotype. The rearrangement joins TRBV12-3 or TRBV12-4 to TRBJ1-4, with 9 bases identical to TRBD1. The CDR3 extends over 15 amino acids. Unmatched junction bases numbered 4, after V lost 5 bases and J lost 3 bases. This CDR3 reads CASSIQGAANEKLFF. The DNA of the CDR3 is TGTGCCAGCAGTATACAGGGGGCGGCTAATGAAAAACTGTTTTTT.

There are a few counts of this clonotype. This chain uses TRBV29-1 with TRBJ2-1; 7 bases align to TRBD1. Trimming took 7 bases from V and 4 from J; bases not matched to a gene: 10. The CDR3 runs 14 residues. The germline V gene encodes CDR1 SQVTM and CDR2 ANQGSEA. CDR3 bases: TGCAGCGCTAGCTTCCCGGGACAGTACAATGAGCAGTTCTTC. Its translation: CSASFPGQYNEQFF.

The V and J genes are TRBV2 and TRBJ2-5; D is uncertain. CDR1 and CDR2 from the germline V gene are SNHLY and FYNNEI. CDR3 length equals 13 residues. V lost 7 bases and J 2 bases, leaving 11 bases between the germline ends. The DNA for the CDR3 is TGTGCCAGCAAAGGAAAACTACAAGAGACCCAGTACTTC. Its translation is CASKGKLQETQYF.

This clonotype was counted ten times or more. The chain combines TRBV7-8 with TRBJ2-3, with TRBD2 matching over 8 bases. J was trimmed by 1 base and V by 1 base; bases with no gene match: 4. Germline CDR1 and CDR2: SGHVS and FQNEAQ. This CDR3 has 16 residues. CDR3: CASSLVGRGGTDTQYF. The CDR3 nucleotides read TGTGCCAGCAGCTTAGTGGGGCGGGGGGGCACAGATACGCAGTATTTT.

The rearrangement links TRBV7-3 to TRBJ1-1; 7 positions match TRBD1. This CDR3 has 15 amino acids. Losses at the gene ends were 5 bases for V and 3 bases for J; bases not matched to a gene: 9. Looked up from germline, CDR1 is SGHTA and CDR2 is FQGTGA. Here the CDR3 reads CASSKDRVGDTEAFF. The CDR3 nucleotides read TGTGCCAGCAGCAAAGACAGGGTGGGGGACACTGAAGCTTTCTTT.

On this clonotype itself: At one boundary the junction diverges from the germline segment, which might be a read error. J is TRBJ1-1 and V is TRBV2; D call uncertain. Germline V gene sequence: CDR1 SNHLY, CDR2 FYNNEI. The CDR3 runs to 12 residues. CDR3 loop: CVSIFNKSEAFF. CDR3 bases: TGTGTCAGCATCTTTAATAAGTCTGAAGCTTTCTTT.

Only a few counts were recorded for this clonotype. The rearrangement uses TRBV20-1 and TRBJ1-5; 9 nucleotides match TRBD1. Germline loops: CDR1 DFQATT, CDR2 SNEGSKA (reference sequence). The CDR3 is 14 amino acids. V gave up 8 bases and J gave up 2 bases; unmatched junction bases: 7. The CDR3 here is CSLTGGNGNQPQHF. The CDR3 DNA sequence: TGCAGTCTTACAGGGGGCAACGGCAATCAGCCCCAGCATTTT.

The chain recombines TRBV6-2 or TRBV6-3 with TRBJ1-1; no clear D gene. Trimming left V 5 bases short and J 7 bases short, with 17 bases between. CDR3 length: 14 amino acids. The germline gives CDR1 MNHEY, CDR2 SVGEGT. CDR3 nucleotide sequence: TGTGCCAGCAGTCCCGTCCCCTCTACCAGTGAAGCTTTCTTT. The encoded protein is CASSPVPSTSEAFF.

A few counts support this clonotype. The J gene is TRBJ2-7, the V gene TRBV6-2 or TRBV6-3; D might be TRBD2 (5 bases). Per germline, CDR1 MNHEY and CDR2 SVGEGT. This CDR3 region has 12 residues. V was cut by 7 bases and J by 5 bases, with 12 bases left in between. CDR3 in DNA: TGTGCCAGCACCGGCGGCGGGCACGAGCAGTACTTC. Protein sequence: CASTGGGHEQYF.

The table lists this clonotype with a few counts. A single base separates this from a much larger clone, so it may be a read error. This rearrangement joins TRBV4-3 to TRBJ1-2, with D uncertain. Trimming left V 0 bases short and J 8 bases short, with 4 bases between. CDR3 length: 11 residues. Germline V gene data show CDR1 as LGHNA and CDR2 as YSLEER. The CDR3 bases are TGCGCCAGCAGCCAAGATGAGGGCTACACCTTC. Translation gives CASSQDEGYTF.

This clonotype was seen a single time. The rearrangement links TRBV28 to TRBJ2-5, with D tentatively TRBD2 (5 bases). The DNA end is more similar to TRBJ2-1, so the J call may be wrong. The length of the CDR3 is 16 residues. Germline CDR1 reads MDHEN; CDR2 reads SYDVKM. The CDR3 bases are TGTGCCAGCGTCCCCCTCCCGGCTCCCGGGGACAATGAGCAGTTCTTC. The encoded protein is CASVPLPAPGDNEQFF.